The entry below describes one TCR beta chain. As yet, its antigen is unknown. The sample belongs to a study of Ad26.COV2.S vaccination and SARS-CoV-2 variants. Study-level findings and limits: Vaccine recipients showed a spike-specific TCR breadth that was higher than in placebo recipients.

The treatment denotes: around 19 received Ad26.COV2.S at low or high dose, single or two shots; roughly 5 received placebo; per-sample allocation not given. Sample collection was performed on day 63 after the first vaccine or placebo injection. The germline V gene encodes CDR1 SQVTM and CDR2 ANQGSEA. With V trimmed by 6 bases and J by 1 base, 2 bases remained unmatched. The CDR3 has 13 amino acids. Method: immunoSEQ multiplex PCR; TCRdb's copy keeps in-frame clones and lacks some. Here the sample spans 350,000 to 500,000 clones, 90% being singletons. Sequencing used peripheral blood, obtained in a trial of Ad26.COV2.S vaccine versus placebo. V usage is TRBV29-1 and J usage is TRBJ2-3, with TRBD2 matching over 9 bases. The receptor's source is a person aged 18-65 years who received the Ad26.COV2.S COVID-19 vaccine or a placebo. The CDR3 loop is CSVPSGGTDTQYF. The CDR3 coding sequence is TGCAGCGTCCCTAGCGGGGGCACAGATACGCAGTATTTT.